Listed below are T cell receptor beta chains from one sample, sequenced in a study of cytomegalovirus exposure and HLA in healthy donors. Repertoires were generated with immunoSEQ multiplex PCR, while TCRdb's copy carries only in-frame clones and drops some. The listing contains about 200,000 clones. The sequenced sample was PBMCs. These receptors were taken from a girl aged 2 to 10 in good health and CMV-seropositive. CDR3s leave out the opening cysteine and the closing phenylalanine or tryptophan. Each record gives: J gene, V gene, CDR3 protein.

>TRBJ1-5|TRBV6-5
ASNRFLTDQPQH
>TRBJ2-2|TRBV5-1
ASSLRVPFNTGELF
>TRBJ2-5|TRBV11-2
ASSSHGQETQY
>TRBJ2-2|TRBV28
ASRGTSGYTGELF
>TRBJ2-5|TRBV7-2
ASSLGLEGETQY
>TRBJ2-5|TRBV27
ASSPGPTRGETQY
>-|TRBV19
ASSIQGAISYEQY
>TRBJ1-5|TRBV18
ASSLRQGGTQPQH
>TRBJ2-1|TRBV7-9
ASSLRTSGSLNEQF
>TRBJ2-1|TRBV4-2
ASSPPNRGLGVNNEQF
>TRBJ1-2|TRBV6-1
ASRNTGGYGYT